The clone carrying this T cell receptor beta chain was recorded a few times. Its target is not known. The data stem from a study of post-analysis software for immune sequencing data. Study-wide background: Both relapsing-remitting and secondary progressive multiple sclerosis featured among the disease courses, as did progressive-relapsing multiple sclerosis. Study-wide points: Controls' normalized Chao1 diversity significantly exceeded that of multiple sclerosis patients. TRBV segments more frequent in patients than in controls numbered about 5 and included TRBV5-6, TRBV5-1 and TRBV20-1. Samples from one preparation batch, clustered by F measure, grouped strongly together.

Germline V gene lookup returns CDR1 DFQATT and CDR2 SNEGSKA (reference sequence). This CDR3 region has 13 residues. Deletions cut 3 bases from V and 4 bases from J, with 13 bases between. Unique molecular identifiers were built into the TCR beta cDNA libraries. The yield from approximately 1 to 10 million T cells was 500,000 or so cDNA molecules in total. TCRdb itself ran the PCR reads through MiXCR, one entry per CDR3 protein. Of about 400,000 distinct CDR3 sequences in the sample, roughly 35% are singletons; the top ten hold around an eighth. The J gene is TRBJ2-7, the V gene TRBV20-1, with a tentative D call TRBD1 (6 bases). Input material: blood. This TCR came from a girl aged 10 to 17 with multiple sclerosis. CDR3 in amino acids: CSASYGQPYEQYF. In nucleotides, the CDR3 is TGCAGTGCTAGTTATGGACAGCCTTACGAGCAGTACTTC.